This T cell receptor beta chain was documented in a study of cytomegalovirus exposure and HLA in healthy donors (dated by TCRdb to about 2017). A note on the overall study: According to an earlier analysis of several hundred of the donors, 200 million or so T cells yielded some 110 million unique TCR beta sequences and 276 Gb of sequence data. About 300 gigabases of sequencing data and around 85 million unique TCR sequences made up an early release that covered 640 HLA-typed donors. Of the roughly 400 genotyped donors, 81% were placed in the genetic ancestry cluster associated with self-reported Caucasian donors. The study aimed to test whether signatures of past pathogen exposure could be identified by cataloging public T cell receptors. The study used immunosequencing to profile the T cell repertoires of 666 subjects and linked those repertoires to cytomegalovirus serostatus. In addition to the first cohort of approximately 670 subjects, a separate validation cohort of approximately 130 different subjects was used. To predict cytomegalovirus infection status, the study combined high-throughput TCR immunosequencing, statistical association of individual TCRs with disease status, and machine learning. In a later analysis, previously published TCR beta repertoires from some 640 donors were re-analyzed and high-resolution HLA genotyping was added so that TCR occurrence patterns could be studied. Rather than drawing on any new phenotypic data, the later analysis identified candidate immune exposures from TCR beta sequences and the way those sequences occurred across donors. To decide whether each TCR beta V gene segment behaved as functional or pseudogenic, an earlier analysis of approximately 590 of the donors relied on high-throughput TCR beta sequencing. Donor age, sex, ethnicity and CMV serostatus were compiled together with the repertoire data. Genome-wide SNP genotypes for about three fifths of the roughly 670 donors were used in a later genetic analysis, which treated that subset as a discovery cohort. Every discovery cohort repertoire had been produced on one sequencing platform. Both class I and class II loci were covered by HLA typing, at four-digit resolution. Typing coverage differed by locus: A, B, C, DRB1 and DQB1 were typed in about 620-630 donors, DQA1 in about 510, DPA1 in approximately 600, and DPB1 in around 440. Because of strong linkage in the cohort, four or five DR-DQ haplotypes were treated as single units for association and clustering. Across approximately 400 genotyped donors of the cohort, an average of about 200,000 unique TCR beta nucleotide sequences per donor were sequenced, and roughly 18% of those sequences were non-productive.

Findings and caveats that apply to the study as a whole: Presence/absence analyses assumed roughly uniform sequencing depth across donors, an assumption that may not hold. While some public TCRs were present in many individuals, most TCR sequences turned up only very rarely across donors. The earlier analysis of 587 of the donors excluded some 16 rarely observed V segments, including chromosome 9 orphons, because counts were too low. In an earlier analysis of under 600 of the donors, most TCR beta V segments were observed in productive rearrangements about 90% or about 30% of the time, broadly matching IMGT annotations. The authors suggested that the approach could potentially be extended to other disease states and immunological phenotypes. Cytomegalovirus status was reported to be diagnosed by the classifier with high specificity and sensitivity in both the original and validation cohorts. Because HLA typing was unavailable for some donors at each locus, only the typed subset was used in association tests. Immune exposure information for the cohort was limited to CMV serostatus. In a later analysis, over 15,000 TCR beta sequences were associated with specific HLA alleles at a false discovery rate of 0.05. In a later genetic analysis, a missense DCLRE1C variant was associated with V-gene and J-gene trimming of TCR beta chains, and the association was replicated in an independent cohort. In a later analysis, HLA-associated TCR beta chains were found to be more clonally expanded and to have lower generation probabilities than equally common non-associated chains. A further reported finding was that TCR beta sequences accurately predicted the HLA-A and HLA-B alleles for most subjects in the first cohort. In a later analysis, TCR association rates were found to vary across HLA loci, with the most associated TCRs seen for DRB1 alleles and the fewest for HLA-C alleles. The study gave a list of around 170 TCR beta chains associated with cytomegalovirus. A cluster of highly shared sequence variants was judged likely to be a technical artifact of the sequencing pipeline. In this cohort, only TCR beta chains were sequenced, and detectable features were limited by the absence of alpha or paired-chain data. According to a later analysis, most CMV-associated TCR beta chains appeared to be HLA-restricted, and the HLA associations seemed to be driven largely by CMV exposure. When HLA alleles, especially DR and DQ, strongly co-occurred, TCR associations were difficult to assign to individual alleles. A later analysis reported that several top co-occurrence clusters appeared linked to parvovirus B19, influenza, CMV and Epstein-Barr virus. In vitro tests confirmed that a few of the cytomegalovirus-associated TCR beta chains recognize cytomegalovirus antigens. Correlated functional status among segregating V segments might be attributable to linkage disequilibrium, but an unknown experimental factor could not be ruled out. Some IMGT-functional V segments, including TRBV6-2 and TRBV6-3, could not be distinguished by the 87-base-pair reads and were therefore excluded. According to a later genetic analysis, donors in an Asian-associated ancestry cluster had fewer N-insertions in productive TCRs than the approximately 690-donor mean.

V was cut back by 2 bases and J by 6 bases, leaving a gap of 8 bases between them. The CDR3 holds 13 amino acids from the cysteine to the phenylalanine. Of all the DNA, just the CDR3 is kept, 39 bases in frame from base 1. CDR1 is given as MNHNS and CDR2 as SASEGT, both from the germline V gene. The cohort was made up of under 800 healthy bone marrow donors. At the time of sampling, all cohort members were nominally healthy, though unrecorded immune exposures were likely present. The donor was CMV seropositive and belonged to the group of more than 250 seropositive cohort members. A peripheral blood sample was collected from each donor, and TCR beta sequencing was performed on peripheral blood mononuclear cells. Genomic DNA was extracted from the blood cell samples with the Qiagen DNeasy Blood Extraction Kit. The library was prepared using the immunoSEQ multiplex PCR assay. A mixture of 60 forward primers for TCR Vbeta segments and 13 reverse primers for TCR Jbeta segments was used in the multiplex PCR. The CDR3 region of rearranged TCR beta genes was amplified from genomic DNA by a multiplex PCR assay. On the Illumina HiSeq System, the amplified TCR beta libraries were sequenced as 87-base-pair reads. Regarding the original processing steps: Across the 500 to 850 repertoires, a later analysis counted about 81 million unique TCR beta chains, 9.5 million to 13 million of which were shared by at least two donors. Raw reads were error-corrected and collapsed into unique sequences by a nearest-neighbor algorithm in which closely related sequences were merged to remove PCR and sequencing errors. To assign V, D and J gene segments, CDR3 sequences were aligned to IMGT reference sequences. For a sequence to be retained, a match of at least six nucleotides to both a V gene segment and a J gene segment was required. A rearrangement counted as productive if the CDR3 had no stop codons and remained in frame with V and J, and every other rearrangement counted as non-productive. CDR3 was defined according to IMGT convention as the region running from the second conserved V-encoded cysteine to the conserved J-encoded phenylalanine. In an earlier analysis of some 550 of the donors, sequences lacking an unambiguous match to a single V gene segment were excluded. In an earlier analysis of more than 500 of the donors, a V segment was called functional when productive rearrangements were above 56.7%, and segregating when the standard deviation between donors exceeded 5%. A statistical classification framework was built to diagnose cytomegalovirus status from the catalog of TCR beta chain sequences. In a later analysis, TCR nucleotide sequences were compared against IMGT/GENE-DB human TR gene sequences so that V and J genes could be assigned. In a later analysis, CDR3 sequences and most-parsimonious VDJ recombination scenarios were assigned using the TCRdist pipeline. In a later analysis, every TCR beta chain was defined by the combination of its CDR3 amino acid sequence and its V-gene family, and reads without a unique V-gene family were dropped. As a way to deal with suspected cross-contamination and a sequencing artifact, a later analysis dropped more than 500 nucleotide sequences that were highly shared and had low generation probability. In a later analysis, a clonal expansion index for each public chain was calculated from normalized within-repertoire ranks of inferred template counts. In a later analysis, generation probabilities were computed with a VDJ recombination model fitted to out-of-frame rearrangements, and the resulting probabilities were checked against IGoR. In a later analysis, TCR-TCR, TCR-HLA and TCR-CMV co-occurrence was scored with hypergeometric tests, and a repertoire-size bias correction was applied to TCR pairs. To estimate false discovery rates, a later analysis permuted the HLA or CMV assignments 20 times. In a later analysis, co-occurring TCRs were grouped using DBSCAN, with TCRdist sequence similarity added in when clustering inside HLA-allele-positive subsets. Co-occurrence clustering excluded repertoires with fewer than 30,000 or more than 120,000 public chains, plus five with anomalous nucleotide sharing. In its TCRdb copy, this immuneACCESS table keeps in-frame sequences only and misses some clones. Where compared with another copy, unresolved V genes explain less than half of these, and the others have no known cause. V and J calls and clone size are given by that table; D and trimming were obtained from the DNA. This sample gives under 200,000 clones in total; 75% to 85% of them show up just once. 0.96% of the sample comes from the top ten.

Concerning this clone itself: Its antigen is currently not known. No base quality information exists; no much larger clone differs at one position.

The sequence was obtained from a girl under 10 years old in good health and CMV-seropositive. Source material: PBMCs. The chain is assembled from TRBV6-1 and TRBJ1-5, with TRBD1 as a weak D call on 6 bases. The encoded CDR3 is CASSEPGVQPQHF. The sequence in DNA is TGTGCCAGCAGTGAACCAGGGGTTCAGCCCCAGCATTTT.